This TCR beta chain was identified during a study of T cell responses to AZD1222 COVID-19 vaccine. Study in general: Pooled in the analysis were second doses at about 4 or about 12 weeks.

General study findings and limits: Spike-spanning, vaccine-associated CD4 TCRs were dominant at 160-218 and 743-854. The study sampled repertoires only after the peak T cell response.

Sequencing was performed with immunoSEQ multiplex PCR; in TCRdb, only in-frame clones are kept and a portion is missing. The table shows approximately 100,000 clones, with around 96% occurring only once. As regards this clone: The antigen is unknown.

The material sequenced was peripheral blood, taken on day 0 of AZD1222 vaccination. This TCR was sampled from an adult in good health.

CDR3 in DNA: TGCAGCGTCTCTAGCTATGGCTACACCTTC. Translated, it gives CSVSSYGYTF. V is TRBV29-1 and J is TRBJ1-2; D call uncertain. CDR1 and CDR2 from the germline V gene are SQVTM and ANQGSEA. The CDR3 runs 10 residues. V was clipped by 6 bases and J by 4 bases, with 6 bases between them.